Listed below are T cell receptor beta chains from one sample, sequenced in a study of neoadjuvant anti-PD-1 for oral cavity cancer. Profiling relied on immunoSEQ multiplex PCR, and the TCRdb table lists in-frame clones only, not all of them. The sample holds about 9,800 clones, 50% to 70% seen once. The starting material was PBMCs, obtained after nivolumab (anti-PD-1) treatment. These receptors were obtained from a person between 40 and 80 years old with oral cavity squamous cell carcinoma. Both conserved end residues are part of each CDR3. The D gene is left open where the match is weak. For some rows the clone size is stated as once, few or many, or as a class when expanded; others skip it.

size | J | V | D | DNA | CDR3
. | TRBJ2-3 | TRBV2 | . | TGTGCCAGCACTGACGGAAGCACAGATACGCAGTATTTT | CASTDGSTDTQYF
. | TRBJ1-5 | TRBV9 | . | TGTGCCAGCAGCGTAGGGCAGGGGAGGTATCAGCCCCAGCATTTT | CASSVGQGRYQPQHF
. | TRBJ1-1 | TRBV27 | . | TGTGCCAGCAGTACCGGGACGGCAGCTTTCACTGAAGCTTTCTTT | CASSTGTAAFTEAFF
few | TRBJ1-2 | TRBV19 | TRBD1 | TGTGCCAGTTTGGGACAGCTTACTAACTATGGCTACACCTTC | CASLGQLTNYGYTF
few | TRBJ2-7 | TRBV7-9 | . | TGTGCCAGCAGCTTAGCGAGGGGGAGCGAGCAGTACTTC | CASSLARGSEQYF
. | TRBJ2-3 | TRBV2 | . | TGTGCCAGCCCACCCTACAGCGCAACAGATACGCAGTATTTT | CASPPYSATDTQYF
few | TRBJ1-1 | TRBV7-9 | . | TGTGCCAGCAGCCTGGTCGTCTACCCTGAAGCTTTCTTT | CASSLVVYPEAFF
. | TRBJ1-5 | TRBV4-1 | . | TGCGCCAGCAGCCAAGATATAGGGGTCCATAGCAATCAGCCCCAGCATTTT | CASSQDIGVHSNQPQHF
. | TRBJ2-3 | TRBV4-1 | TRBD1 | TGCGCCAGCAGCCAAGGACAGGGGAGATGGGATACGCAGTATTTT | CASSQGQGRWDTQYF
. | TRBJ2-5 | TRBV29-1 | . | TGCAGCTTCCTTTATATGGGACGGATTAAAGAGACCCAGTACTTC | CSFLYMGRIKETQYF
. | TRBJ2-1 | TRBV12-5 | TRBD2 | TGTGCTAGTGGCTCGGGACTAGCGGGACCTAATGAGCAGTTCTTC | CASGSGLAGPNEQFF
once | TRBJ2-3 | TRBV19 | . | TGTGCCAGTAAAGACGGTCCTAGCACAGATACGCAGTATTTT | CASKDGPSTDTQYF
once | TRBJ1-5 | TRBV5-6 | . | TGTGCCAGCAGCTTGGAAGGGGTGGGCAGTCAGCCCCAGCATTTT | CASSLEGVGSQPQHF
. | TRBJ2-2 | TRBV10-2 | TRBD1 | TGCGCCAGGTGGGACAGGAACACCGGGGAGCTGTTTTTT | CARWDRNTGELFF
. | TRBJ2-3 | TRBV27 | TRBD2 | TGTGCCAGCAAAGGAGCGGGGGAGAGCACAGATACGCAGTATTTT | CASKGAGESTDTQYF
. | TRBJ2-5 | TRBV5-5 | TRBD1 | TGTGCCAGCAGCTTGGCCAGACAGGGGGCACAAGAGACCCAGTACTTC | CASSLARQGAQETQYF
. | TRBJ2-1 | TRBV6-1 | TRBD2 | TGTGCCAGCAGTGAAGGCCTGACTAGCGCGAGCTACAATGAGCAGTTCTTC | CASSEGLTSASYNEQFF
. | TRBJ2-3 | TRBV5-1 | . | TGCGCCAGCAGCTCTGGAGTAGATACGCAGTATTTT | CASSSGVDTQYF
. | TRBJ2-7 | TRBV27 | . | TGTGCCAGCAGTTCCCTTGACAATAACGAGCAGTACTTC | CASSSLDNNEQYF
. | TRBJ1-2 | TRBV6-1 | TRBD1 | TGTGCCAGCAGTGAAGCGTACAGGGGCGGCTATGGCTACACCTTC | CASSEAYRGGYGYTF
. | TRBJ1-2 | TRBV7-9 | . | TGTGCCAGCAGCTTAGGTGTAGCCCCTAACTATGGCTACACCTTC | CASSLGVAPNYGYTF
. | TRBJ2-3 | TRBV19 | . | TGTGCCAGTAGTCGCGGGCCCGGGGATACGCAGTATTTT | CASSRGPGDTQYF
few | TRBJ1-5 | TRBV27 | . | TGTGCCAGCCGCGACAGGAGCAATCAGCCCCAGCATTTT | CASRDRSNQPQHF
. | TRBJ1-5 | TRBV7-9 | . | TGTGCCAGCAGCGAGAGACACGGCAATCAGCCCCAGCATTTT | CASSERHGNQPQHF
. | TRBJ2-1 | TRBV15 | . | TGTGCCACCAGCAGAGATTGGGGGCATATGGATGAGCAGTTCTTC | CATSRDWGHMDEQFF
few | TRBJ1-2 | TRBV12-5 | . | TGTGCTAGTGGTTCCTATAGGGGAGGCTACACCTTC | CASGSYRGGYTF
. | TRBJ2-1 | TRBV2 | TRBD2 | TGTGCCAGCAGTGAAGTTGTACTAGCGGGGGATTACAATGAGCAGTTCTTC | CASSEVVLAGDYNEQFF
. | TRBJ2-7 | TRBV5-1 | . | TGCGCCAGCAGCAGCGTCCGCTACGAGCAGTACTTC | CASSSVRYEQYF
. | TRBJ2-2 | TRBV29-1 | . | TGCAGCGTTGAAGGGGGGCGCAGCGGGGAGCTGTTTTTT | CSVEGGRSGELFF
. | TRBJ2-3 | TRBV6-6 | TRBD2 | TGTGCCAGCATCGGGACTAGCGGGGCCCGGGGAGATACGCAGTATTTT | CASIGTSGARGDTQYF
. | TRBJ1-3 | TRBV30 | . | TGTGCCTGGCTTTTCCCAGGGGCCCCGGGAAACACCATATATTTT | CAWLFPGAPGNTIYF
few | TRBJ2-7 | TRBV6-7 | . | TGTGCCAGCAGTTACTCTACGGGGTACGAGCAGTACTTC | CASSYSTGYEQYF
. | TRBJ1-3 | TRBV25-1 | . | TGTGCCAGCAGTGTTAGTTTGGGGCTCTCTGGAAACACCATATATTTT | CASSVSLGLSGNTIYF
. | TRBJ2-2 | TRBV5-4 | TRBD1 | TGTGCCAGCAGCGGCTCGACAGGGCGCGCCGGGGAGCTGTTTTTT | CASSGSTGRAGELFF
. | TRBJ1-1 | TRBV6-5 | . | TGTGCCAGCAGTACGACAGAAAACACTGAAGCTTTCTTT | CASSTTENTEAFF
few | TRBJ2-5 | TRBV25-1 | . | TGTGCCAGCAGTGAATATCAGGGGATGGAGACCCAGTACTTC | CASSEYQGMETQYF
. | TRBJ2-6 | TRBV7-2 | . | TGTGCCAGCGTCTCGAGCTCTGGGGCCAACGTCCTGACTTTC | CASVSSSGANVLTF
. | TRBJ2-5 | TRBV5-1 | . | TGCGCCAGCAGCTTCGCACCTCAAGAGACCCAGTACTTC | CASSFAPQETQYF
few | TRBJ2-3 | TRBV10-1 | . | TGCGCCAGCAGTGAGTTTAGAGGTGGGGCAGATACGCAGTATTTT | CASSEFRGGADTQYF
few | TRBJ1-1 | TRBV9 | . | TGTGCCAGCAGCGTAGGGGGACTGATGAACACTGAAGCTTTCTTT | CASSVGGLMNTEAFF
few | TRBJ1-2 | TRBV2 | . | TGTGCCAGCAGTCCTGGACCGGTCTATGGCTACACCTTC | CASSPGPVYGYTF
medium-sized | TRBJ1-2 | TRBV7-9 | . | TGTGCCAGCAGCAAACTAACAGGGATCCACGGCTACACCTTC | CASSKLTGIHGYTF
. | TRBJ2-1 | TRBV2 | . | TGTGCCAGCGAGGGAGGGACAGCCCATTTGAATGAGCAGTTCTTC | CASEGGTAHLNEQFF
. | TRBJ1-2 | TRBV6-1 | . | TGTGCCAGCAGTAGAGAGGTGGTTGGCGGCTATGGCTACACCTTC | CASSREVVGGYGYTF
. | TRBJ1-3 | TRBV27 | TRBD1 | TGTGCCAGCAGCCCTAGGGGACAGGGGTTAAACACCATATATTTT | CASSPRGQGLNTIYF
. | TRBJ1-1 | TRBV13 | . | TGTGCCAGCAGCTGGGTGGGTGGAGCGAACACTGAAGCTTTCTTT | CASSWVGGANTEAFF
. | TRBJ2-1 | TRBV29-1 | . | TGCAGCGCAGAACAGGGTTACAATGAGCAGTTCTTC | CSAEQGYNEQFF
. | TRBJ1-5 | TRBV5-5 | . | TGTGCCAGCAGCTTGGCGCCAGATAGCAATCAGCCCCAGCATTTT | CASSLAPDSNQPQHF
few | TRBJ1-1 | TRBV25-1 | . | TGTGCCAGCAGTGGACGAGGGGTCCCTGAAGCTTTCTTT | CASSGRGVPEAFF
. | TRBJ2-3 | TRBV13 | . | TGTGCCAGCAGTCCCCGTGGGGGGCGGAGGGGCACAGATACGCAGTATTTT | CASSPRGGRRGTDTQYF
. | TRBJ2-7 | TRBV7-7 | TRBD2 | TGTGCCAGCAGCTTAGCACTAGCGGGGGTTCACGAGCAGTACTTC | CASSLALAGVHEQYF
. | TRBJ2-1 | TRBV6-5 | . | TGTGCCAGCACCCCGCTGGGGGGCTTCTACAATGAGCAGTTCTTC | CASTPLGGFYNEQFF